These 17 T cell receptor beta chains originate from one sample sequenced in a study of cytomegalovirus exposure and HLA in healthy donors. PCR involved 60 Vbeta and 13 Jbeta primers. The data were produced by immunoSEQ multiplex PCR, yet TCRdb's version contains in-frame clones alone and is incomplete. The data show some 170,000 clones, with about 79% seen just once and 6.3% held by the top ten. Specimen: PBMCs. These receptors were taken from a man aged 40-49 years in good health and CMV-seropositive.

V gene TRBV11-1 combines with J gene TRBJ1-1, with D unresolved. The CDR3 totals 13 residues. Looked up from germline, CDR1 is SGHAT and CDR2 is FQDESV (reference sequence). Trimming took 3 bases from V and 2 from J, leaving 7 bases between them. The CDR3 loop reads CASSFSTNTEAFF. Here the CDR3 DNA reads TGTGCCAGCAGCTTCTCTACCAACACTGAAGCTTTCTTT.

The chain links TRBV2 to TRBJ2-7; D call uncertain. Germline V lookup: CDR1 SNHLY, CDR2 FYNNEI. V gave up 8 bases and J gave up 0 bases, with 8 bases separating them. This CDR3 comprises 12 residues. The CDR3 reads CASLLFSYEQYF. CDR3 bases: TGTGCCAGCCTCTTGTTCTCCTACGAGCAGTACTTC.

A note on this clone: The identical CDR3 is also encoded by other nucleotide sequences in the sample. The rearrangement joins TRBV19 to TRBJ2-1; no definite D call. CDR1 and CDR2 from the germline V gene are LNHDA and SQIVND (reference sequence). The ends were cut back, 2 bases at V and 6 bases at J, with 8 bases in the middle. This CDR3 has 13 residues. CDR3 in amino acids: CASSIPSVNEQFF. The CDR3, as DNA: TGTGCCAGTAGTATACCCAGCGTCAATGAGCAGTTCTTC. Full variable domain (missing parts from reference TRBV19 and TRBJ2-1): DGGITQSPKYLFRKEGQNVTLSCEQNLNHDAMYWYRQDPGQGLRLIYYSQIVNDFQKGDIAEGYSVSREKKESFPLTVTSAQKNPTAFYLCASSIPSVNEQFFGPGTRLTVL.

This chain connects TRBV7-2 to TRBJ2-3; maybe TRBD1 (5 bases). Germline V CDR1 and CDR2: SGHTA, FQGNSA. This CDR3 comprises 12 residues. V lost 8 bases to trimming and J lost 5 bases, with 11 bases between them. The CDR3 DNA sequence: TGTGCCAGCCCCTCAAGGGGAGATACGCAGTATTTT. Translated: CASPSRGDTQYF.

The chain couples TRBV6-4 to TRBJ2-3; no reliable D call. This CDR3 contains 15 residues. CDR1 and CDR2 (germline): MRHNA, SNTAGT. Trimming pared 5 bases from V and 0 bases from J, leaving 12 bases between. Here the CDR3 reads CASSNSFSSTDTQYF. In nucleotides, the CDR3 is TGTGCCAGCAGTAACAGCTTTTCTAGCACAGATACGCAGTATTTT.

This clone was picked up one time. The V call is TRBV29-1, the J call TRBJ2-2; 11 bases are shared with TRBD2. The CDR3 contains 17 residues. The V gene's germline CDR1 is SQVTM and CDR2 ANQGSEA. Trimming at V came to 4 bases and at J to 7 bases, leaving 14 bases not matched to a gene. The CDR3 loop reads CSVGGPGSGRAVGELFF. The CDR3 DNA follows: TGCAGCGTTGGAGGCCCGGGTAGCGGGAGGGCAGTCGGGGAGCTGTTTTTT.

This chain joins TRBV7-9 and TRBJ1-4; unclear D gene. Germline V gene data show CDR1 as SEHNR and CDR2 as FQNEAQ (reference sequence). V was pared by 6 bases and J by 3 bases, with 17 bases between. CDR3 length: 16 residues. Written as DNA, the CDR3 is TGTGCCAGCAGATCCGCGACGGGGAAATCTAATGAAAAACTGTTTTTT. Translated, it gives CASRSATGKSNEKLFF.

This clone was observed once. V usage is TRBV25-1 and J usage is TRBJ1-2; D is undetermined. The CDR3 loop spans 15 amino acids. V was pared by 2 bases and J by 2 bases, with 12 bases between. Germline CDR1 MGHDK, CDR2 SYGVNS. The CDR3 nucleotides are TGTGCCAGCAGTGAAGGTGGAGGGAAAAACTATGGCTACACCTTC. This gives the protein CASSEGGGKNYGYTF.

The chain carries TRBV11-3 and TRBJ2-5; D uncertain. The DNA matches TRBJ2-7 better at its end, which makes the J call doubtful. Germline CDR1 reads SGHNT; CDR2 reads YENEEA. The CDR3 loop spans 13 amino acids. The DNA for the CDR3 is TGTGCCAGCAGCCCCGGCCGGGTCTACGAGCAGTACTTC. As protein: CASSPGRVYEQYF.

In the case of this clone: Compared with germline, one end of the junction differs, possibly owing to a read error. CDR3 in amino acids: CSSSPAITGDADTQYF. CDR3 DNA: TGTTCCAGCAGCCCCGCAATAACGGGAGACGCAGATACGCAGTATTTT. The V call is TRBV7-9, the J call TRBJ2-3, with a possible D match to TRBD2 (6 bases). Germline V gene lookup returns CDR1 SEHNR and CDR2 FQNEAQ (reference sequence). CDR3 length equals 16 residues.

This clone was counted only a few times. The chain has TRBV9 and TRBJ2-1, with 13 bases fitting TRBD2. The germline CDR1 and CDR2 sequences are SGDLS and YYNGEE. Trimming cost V 2 bases and J 2 bases; bases outside gene matches: 7. CDR3 size: 18 residues. The CDR3 reads CASSVLVGTSGTYNEQFF. CDR3 in DNA: TGTGCCAGCAGCGTTCTTGTTGGGACTAGCGGGACCTACAATGAGCAGTTCTTC.

This clone has a handful of counts. J is TRBJ2-5 and V is TRBV19, with 8 bases aligning to TRBD1. Germline assignment: CDR1 LNHDA and CDR2 SQIVND (reference sequence). This CDR3 has 14 amino acids. V shed 8 bases, J shed 4 bases, and the junction held 9 bases outside the gene matches. As DNA, the CDR3 is TGTGCCAGTCTCCGGACAGGGCCTGGAGAGACCCAGTACTTC. Its protein is CASLRTGPGETQYF.

This clone has a single count. This chain links TRBV7-9 with TRBJ1-1; D is perhaps TRBD1 (5 bases). The germline gives CDR1 SEHNR, CDR2 FQNEAQ (reference sequence). The CDR3 is 13 amino acids. Trimming cost V 7 bases and J 2 bases, with 11 bases left between them. The CDR3, as DNA: TGTGCCAGCACGGGGGAGTTCAACACTGAAGCTTTCTTT. Translating gives CASTGEFNTEAFF.

J is TRBJ2-1 and V is TRBV4-1, with 7 bases aligning to TRBD1. The V gene end was trimmed by 0 bases and the J gene end by 9 bases; junction bases not matched to a gene: 8. This CDR3 spans 15 amino acids. The V gene's germline CDR1 is MGHRA and CDR2 YSYEKL. The DNA for the CDR3 is TGCGCCAGCAGCCAAGAAGGAAGGGGGCAGGGTGAGCAGTTCTTC. Translated: CASSQEGRGQGEQFF.

This chain connects TRBV11-2 to TRBJ2-3, with 10 bases matching TRBD2. This CDR3 is built from 16 residues. Germline V gene lookup returns CDR1 SGHAT and CDR2 FQNNGV. Losses at the gene ends were 4 bases for V and 0 bases for J; bases not matched to a gene: 4. In DNA form, the CDR3 reads TGTGCCAGCAGCTCGGGGACTAGCGTGAGCACAGATACGCAGTATTTT. Its protein is CASSSGTSVSTDTQYF.

This clone was detected once. The chain is built from TRBV5-6 and TRBJ1-6, with 7 bases lining up with TRBD1. CDR3 length: 18 residues. From germline, CDR1 is SGHDT and CDR2 YYEEEE. The J segment lost 0 bases and the V segment lost 4 bases, leaving 10 bases of the junction unmatched. The CDR3 loop reads CASSPPDRDRSYNSPLHF. CDR3 DNA: TGTGCCAGCAGCCCACCCGACAGGGATCGCTCCTATAATTCACCCCTCCACTTT. Full variable domain (rest looked up from reference TRBV5-6 and TRBJ1-6): DAGVTQSPTHLIKTRGQQVTLRCSPKSGHDTVSWYQQALGQGPQFIFQYYEEEERQRGNFPDRFSGHQFPNYSSELNVNALLLGDSALYLCASSPPDRDRSYNSPLHFGNGTRLTVT.

This chain uses TRBV2 with TRBJ2-1; a weak D match, TRBD2 (5 bases). Trimming shortened V by 3 bases and J by 3 bases, and 15 bases separated the two germline ends. The CDR3 sequence is 16 residues long. The germline V gene has CDR1 SNHLY and CDR2 FYNNEI. The CDR3 coding sequence is TGTGCCAGCAGTGACACCCTCCTAGCCGGCTACAATGAGCAGTTCTTC. Encoded protein: CASSDTLLAGYNEQFF.